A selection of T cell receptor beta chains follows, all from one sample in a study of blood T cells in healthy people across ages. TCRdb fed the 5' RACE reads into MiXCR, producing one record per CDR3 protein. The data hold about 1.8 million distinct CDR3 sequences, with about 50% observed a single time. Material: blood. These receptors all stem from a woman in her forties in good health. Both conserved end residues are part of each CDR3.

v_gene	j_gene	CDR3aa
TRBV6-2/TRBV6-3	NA	CASSPPAPFSHEQYF
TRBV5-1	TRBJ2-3	CASSLDRPSRDTQYF
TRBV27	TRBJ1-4	CASRRHGTANNEKLFF
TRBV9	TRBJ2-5	CASSVGLSRGQETQYF
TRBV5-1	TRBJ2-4	CASSLVPIAKNIQYF
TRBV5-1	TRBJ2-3	CASSPGGASTDTQYF
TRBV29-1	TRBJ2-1	CSGGLGGSYNEQFF
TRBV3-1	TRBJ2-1	CASRHSSSYNEQFF
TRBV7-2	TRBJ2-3	CASSLALADYTDTQYF
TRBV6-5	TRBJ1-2	CASSPGQGSYTF
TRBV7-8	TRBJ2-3	CASSLSWGGRTDTQYF
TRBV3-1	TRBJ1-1	CASSHGGHAWTEAFF
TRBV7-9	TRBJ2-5	CAKGGFEETQYF
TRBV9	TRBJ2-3	CASTTDTGLHTDTQYF
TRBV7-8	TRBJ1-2	CASSIYRGWNYGYTF
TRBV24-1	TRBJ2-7	CATSDLSPASGGSEQYF
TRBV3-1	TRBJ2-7	CASSQGDYEQYF
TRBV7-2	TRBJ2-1	CASSLRAGGTNEQFF
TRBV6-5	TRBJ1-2	CASSSDFLGYGYTF
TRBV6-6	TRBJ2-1	CASGILGDEQFF
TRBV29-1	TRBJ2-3	CSGASGDSDTQYF
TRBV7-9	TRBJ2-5	CASSLKGDRAQETQYF
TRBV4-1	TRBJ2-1	CASSQDQPHTSGKGLAGPLNEQFF
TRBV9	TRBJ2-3	CASSRGRGHSTDTQYF
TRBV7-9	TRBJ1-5	CASSLAHSPGSQPQHF
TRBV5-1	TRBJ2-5	CASSPPKETQYF
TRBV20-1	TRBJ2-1	CSAYSETSGGGTYNEQFF
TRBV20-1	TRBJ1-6	CSASVQASISPLHF
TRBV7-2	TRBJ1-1	CASSFSTAWSAEAFF
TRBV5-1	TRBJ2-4	CASSSGRSKNIQYF
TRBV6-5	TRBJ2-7	CASSFQRGLYNEQYF
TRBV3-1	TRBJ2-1	CASSQQTSGGAREQFF
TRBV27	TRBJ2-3	CASSLLRGRADTQYF
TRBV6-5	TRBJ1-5	CASRETGAGYQPQHF
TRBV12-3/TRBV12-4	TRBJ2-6	CASSFKGQALSGANVLTF
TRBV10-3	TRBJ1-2	CAISEVREAGYTF
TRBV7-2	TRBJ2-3	CASSSRLRGADTQYF
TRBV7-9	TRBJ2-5	CASSFKRGRGMYEQYF
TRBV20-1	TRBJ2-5	CSARDPHETQYF
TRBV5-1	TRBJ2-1	CASILDQTYNEQFF
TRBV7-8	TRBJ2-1	CASSLVRLAGVPLQGSYNEQFF
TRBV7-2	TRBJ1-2	CASSPGQGESANYGYTF
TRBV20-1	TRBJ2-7	CSARDRFQPTYEQYF
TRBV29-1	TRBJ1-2	CSAGGPDYGYTF
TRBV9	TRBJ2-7	CASNSGPGRSYEQYF
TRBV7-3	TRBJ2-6	CASSAGTEVRGANVLTF
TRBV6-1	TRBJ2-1	CASSESAGAREQFF
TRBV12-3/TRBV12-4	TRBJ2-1	CASSKGAGGRDNEQFF
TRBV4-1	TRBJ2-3	CASSQGAVGLGKTDTQYF
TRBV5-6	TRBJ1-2	CASSQLDRAPNYGYTF
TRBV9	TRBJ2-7	CASSVGAPGEQYF
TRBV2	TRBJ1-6	CASSEGISSYNSPLHF
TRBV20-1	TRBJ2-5	CSARRQAQETQYF
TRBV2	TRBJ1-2	CASTVPTGLSYGYTF
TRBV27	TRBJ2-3	CASSLSTGAAMDTQYF
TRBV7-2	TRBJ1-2	CASSLAQISHYTF
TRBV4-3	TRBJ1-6	CASSQSGGTGVSPLHF
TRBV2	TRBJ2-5	CASRATATIQETQYF
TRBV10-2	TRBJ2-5	CASLAGGQRLETQYF
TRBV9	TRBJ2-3	CASSVEQWAGAQYF